Below, 19 T cell receptor beta chains from the same sample are listed, as sequenced in a study of shared clonotypes between healthy human individuals. Sequencing was performed with immunoSEQ multiplex PCR; in TCRdb, only in-frame clones are kept and a portion is missing. The sample has under 2,000,000 clones; about 94% are singletons. CD45RO negativity and positive selection for CCR7 defined naive CD8 cells, a population that excluded terminally differentiated effector memory CD45RA+ cells. The sequenced sample consisted of naive CD8+ T cells sorted from blood. These receptors came from a man aged 18 to 30 in good health.

The chain joins TRBV7-2 to TRBJ1-4; 9 bases are shared with TRBD1. CDR3 length: 15 residues. The germline V gene has CDR1 SGHTA and CDR2 FQGNSA. V was pared by 5 bases and J by 8 bases, with 9 bases of the junction left unmatched. The DNA of the CDR3 is TGTGCCAGCAGCCCCGGGACAGGGAAACAAGAAAAACTGTTTTTT. This codes for CASSPGTGKQEKLFF.

This clone was found once. This specimen includes other DNA sequences encoding the same CDR3. The chain couples TRBV28 to TRBJ1-1; possibly TRBD1 for D (5 bases). The CDR3 has 14 residues. Trimming cost V 5 bases and J 2 bases, with 12 bases left between them. Germline V gene data show CDR1 as MDHEN and CDR2 as SYDVKM. CDR3 coding DNA: TGTGCCAGCAGTAATAGGGGCTTAAACACTGAAGCTTTCTTT. Translation gives CASSNRGLNTEAFF.

The chain is built from TRBV6-1 and TRBJ1-6; 7 nucleotides align to TRBD1. With 2 bases clipped from V and 6 bases from J, the junction kept 10 bases outside the gene matches. CDR1 is MNHNS and CDR2 is SASEGT in the germline V gene. The CDR3 totals 17 residues. The CDR3 nucleotides read TGTGCCAGCAGTGAACTGGCTACAGGGGACTTTAATTCACCCCTCCACTTT. As protein: CASSELATGDFNSPLHF.

The rearrangement uses TRBV5-6 and TRBJ2-2; TRBD2 matches 12 bases. This CDR3 contains 16 residues. Germline CDR1 is SGHDT and CDR2 is YYEEEE. The ends lost 3 bases at V and 7 bases at J; junction bases unmatched: 7. The CDR3 loop is CASSSVTSGRIGELFF. The CDR3 DNA follows: TGTGCCAGCAGCTCCGTGACTAGCGGGAGAATCGGGGAGCTGTTTTTT.

V usage is TRBV27 and J usage is TRBJ2-7; perhaps TRBD1 as D (5 bases). Trimming removed 3 bases at V and 0 bases at J, with 12 bases between. The CDR3 covers 15 residues. The germline CDR1 and CDR2 sequences are MNHEY and SMNVEV (reference sequence). CDR3 coding DNA: TGTGCCAGCAGTTTTAGGGGAATGAGCTCCTACGAGCAGTACTTC. As protein: CASSFRGMSSYEQYF.

The CDR3 DNA reads as TGTGCCAGCAGCTCCCCCAGGCCGGGGGCCTATGGCTACACCTTC. Protein: CASSSPRPGAYGYTF. This chain uses TRBV7-9 with TRBJ1-2; tentative D call: TRBD1 (6 bases). Germline CDR1 and CDR2: SEHNR and FQNEAQ (reference sequence). V was trimmed by 4 bases and J by 4 bases, leaving 16 bases between them. The CDR3 contains 15 residues.

The rearrangement uses TRBV6-1 and TRBJ1-5; D unresolved. The length of the CDR3 is 13 residues. Germline assignment: CDR1 MNHNS and CDR2 SASEGT. V lost 0 bases and J lost 7, with 7 bases in between. The CDR3 region has the DNA TGTGCCAGCAGTGAAGCTAATACCCAGCCCCAGCATTTT. Translation gives CASSEANTQPQHF.

The gene calls are TRBV7-8 and TRBJ1-2, with 9 bases identical to TRBD1. Trimming cost V 4 bases and J 2 bases; bases outside gene matches: 8. The length of the CDR3 is 16 residues. Germline CDR1 reads SGHVS; CDR2 reads FQNEAQ. The CDR3 nucleotides read TGTGCCAGCAGCTCCGGGACAGGGCTTGGGAACTATGGCTACACCTTC. It specifies CASSSGTGLGNYGYTF.

The chain recombines TRBV5-1 with TRBJ1-1, with 10 bases aligning to TRBD1. Germline-derived CDR1 and CDR2 are SGHRS and YFSETQ. Trimming at V came to 3 bases and at J to 4 bases, leaving 6 bases not matched to a gene. The CDR3 is 15 residues long. CDR3 DNA: TGCGCCAGCAGCTCTAGACAGGGGGCGAGCACTGAAGCTTTCTTT. Translated: CASSSRQGASTEAFF.

The J gene is TRBJ1-4, the V gene TRBV28; D is undetermined. Trimming shortened V by 5 bases and J by 0 bases, and 10 bases separated the two germline ends. This CDR3 contains 15 residues. Germline V gives CDR1 MDHEN, CDR2 SYDVKM. The CDR3 region has the DNA TGTGCCAGCAGTAACTTATTTGCAACTAATGAAAAACTGTTTTTT. Protein product: CASSNLFATNEKLFF.

CDR3 sequence reads: CASSLAHGGERQETQYF. CDR3 sequence (DNA): TGTGCCAGCAGCTTAGCGCATGGGGGAGAACGGCAAGAGACCCAGTACTTC. This chain uses TRBV7-9 with TRBJ2-5, with D perhaps being TRBD1 or TRBD2 (5 bases each). Trimming pared 0 bases from V and 2 bases from J, leaving 16 bases between. The length of the CDR3 is 17 residues. Per germline, CDR1 SEHNR and CDR2 FQNEAQ (reference sequence).

V and J are TRBV28 and TRBJ2-7, with D perhaps TRBD1 (6 bases). Germline V gene sequence: CDR1 MDHEN, CDR2 SYDVKM. The length of the CDR3 is 14 residues. With 6 bases removed from V and 0 bases from J, the gap between germline ends came to 12 bases. This CDR3 reads CASSWTAYSYEQYF. The CDR3 nucleotides read TGTGCCAGCAGCTGGACAGCCTACTCCTACGAGCAGTACTTC.

The chain recombines TRBV27 with TRBJ1-2; weak D call: TRBD1 (5 bases). CDR3 length equals 13 residues. In germline, CDR1 is MNHEY, CDR2 SMNVEV (reference sequence). Trimming removed 5 bases from V and 6 bases from J, with 13 bases in between. The CDR3 protein is CASSTGTVNGYTF. CDR3 in DNA: TGTGCCAGCAGTACCGGGACCGTGAATGGCTACACCTTC.

The chain links TRBV2 to TRBJ1-2; D is perhaps TRBD1 (5 bases). Trimming took 6 bases from V and 4 from J, leaving 15 bases between them. This CDR3 is 14 amino acids long. The germline CDR1 and CDR2 sequences are SNHLY and FYNNEI. The CDR3 region is CASSAGGEVYGYTF. The CDR3 coding sequence is TGTGCCAGCAGCGCGGGGGGGGAGGTCTATGGCTACACCTTC.

The genes are TRBV6-1 and TRBJ1-5; D ambiguous. The V end lost 1 base, the J end lost 0 bases, and 16 bases lay between the germline ends. In germline, CDR1 is MNHNS, CDR2 SASEGT. The CDR3 length is 18 residues. Here the CDR3 DNA reads TGTGCCAGCAGTGAAGAGAGCCCGCTCACTTATAGCAATCAGCCCCAGCATTTT. Translating gives CASSEESPLTYSNQPQHF.

This clone was observed once. The V call is TRBV6-4, the J call TRBJ2-3; D gene ambiguous. From germline, CDR1 is MRHNA and CDR2 SNTAGT. V lost 9 bases, J lost 0 bases, and 10 bases lay in between. This CDR3 contains 13 residues. CDR3 sequence (DNA): TGTGCCAGGTCGGATACTAGCACAGATACGCAGTATTTT. The encoded protein is CARSDTSTDTQYF.

The chain combines TRBV29-1 with TRBJ2-5; 8 nucleotides align to TRBD2. Germline assignment: CDR1 SQVTM and CDR2 ANQGSEA. This CDR3 spans 14 amino acids. J gave up 2 bases and V 4 bases, and 6 bases lay outside the gene matches. The CDR3 DNA reads as TGCAGCGTTGTGGGTAGCGGGACACAAGAGACCCAGTACTTC. It is translated as CSVVGSGTQETQYF.

The chain links TRBV15 to TRBJ2-1; the D is unclear. CDR1 and CDR2 (germline): LNHNV, YYDKDF (reference sequence). V was cut by 1 base and J by 6 bases, with 10 bases left in between. CDR3 length equals 14 residues. The CDR3 protein is CATSRGWNLNEQFF. The CDR3 DNA follows: TGTGCCACCAGCAGAGGCTGGAACCTCAATGAGCAGTTCTTC.

The chain is built from TRBV14 and TRBJ2-2, with 8 bases lining up with TRBD2. The V and J ends lost 4 bases and 4 bases, in that order; junction bases with no gene match: 5. The CDR3 is 15 residues long. Germline values: CDR1 SGHDN, CDR2 FVKESK. CDR3 region: CASSPLAGITGELFF. The CDR3 DNA is TGTGCCAGCAGCCCATTAGCGGGGATCACCGGGGAGCTGTTTTTT. Filled out from reference TRBV14 and TRBJ2-2, the complete variable domain reads EAGVTQFPSHSVIEKGQTVTLRCDPISGHDNLYWYRRVMGKEIKFLLHFVKESKQDESGMPNNRFLAERTGGTYSTLKVQPAELEDSGVYFCASSPLAGITGELFFGEGSRLTVL.